This is a list of T cell receptor beta chains from one sample in a study of T cell repertoires in cytomegalovirus infection. One entry per CDR3 protein results from TCRdb running MiXCR on the reads. The sample records under 850,000 distinct CDR3 sequences, under 40% being singletons. Sequenced input: PBMCs. Receptor source: a human donor in good health (CMV status not recorded). Some clones in this sample may be carry-over from other donors' samples. The CDR3 runs from the conserved cysteine through the conserved F or W. The D gene is left open where the match is weak. Rows may omit the clone size; those that give it use once, few, many or a size class.

cdr3_length	v_call	clone_size	d_call	j_call	cdr3_aa	cdr3_nt
14	TRBV19	once	NA	TRBJ2-2	CASMYFPNTGELFF	TGTGCCAGTATGTATTTTCCGAACACCGGGGAGCTGTTTTTT
16	TRBV15	NA	NA	TRBJ2-1	CATSRDRLGSYNEQFF	TGTGCCACCAGCAGAGATCGCCTTGGATCCTACAATGAGCAGTTCTTC
11	TRBV7-6	few	NA	TRBJ1-1	CASSLFGEAFF	TGTGCCAGCAGCTTATTCGGTGAAGCTTTCTTT
15	TRBV7-2	many	TRBD1	TRBJ2-5	CASSLAGTGRETQYF	TGTGCCAGCAGCTTAGCCGGGACAGGGAGGGAGACCCAGTACTTC
15	TRBV20-1	NA	NA	TRBJ2-5	CSASRVQGGKETQYF	TGCAGTGCTAGTAGGGTACAGGGGGGGAAAGAGACCCAGTACTTC
16	TRBV7-2	few	TRBD2	TRBJ2-2	CASSVYHLADTGELFF	TGTGCCAGCAGCGTATACCATCTAGCGGACACCGGGGAGCTGTTTTTT
15	TRBV6-5	few	NA	TRBJ2-5	CASQRSRGEQETQYF	TGTGCCAGCCAAAGAAGTAGGGGGGAGCAAGAGACCCAGTACTTC
13	TRBV4-1	few	NA	TRBJ1-1	CASNTGRAATAFF	TGCGCCAGCAACACAGGCAGGGCAGCAACAGCTTTCTTT
17	TRBV12-3/TRBV12-4	once	TRBD1	TRBJ1-1	CASSIRDRGLRNTEAFF	TGTGCCAGCAGTATCCGGGACAGGGGATTAAGGAACACTGAAGCTTTCTTT
17	TRBV11-2	NA	TRBD2	TRBJ2-1	CASSLDVLASGGYEQFF	TGTGCCAGCAGCTTAGATGTATTGGCTAGCGGAGGGTATGAGCAGTTCTTC
14	TRBV27	few	TRBD1	TRBJ1-2	CASSFSTGVDGYTF	TGTGCCAGCAGTTTTTCTACAGGGGTGGATGGCTACACCTTC
14	TRBV20-1	few	NA	TRBJ1-4	CSALEGVGKRKLFF	TGCAGTGCGCTAGAGGGAGTAGGGAAGCGAAAACTGTTTTTT
11	TRBV7-8	few	NA	TRBJ2-4	CASSGEKLQYF	TGTGCCAGCAGCGGAGAAAAACTTCAGTACTTC
18	TRBV6-1	NA	TRBD2	TRBJ2-1	CASSALRASGRGYNEQFF	TGTGCCAGCAGTGCCCTTCGGGCTAGCGGGAGGGGTTACAATGAGCAGTTCTTC
15	TRBV9	few	TRBD1	TRBJ1-1	CASSVSGTGNTEAFF	TGTGCCAGCAGCGTCTCCGGGACAGGGAACACTGAAGCTTTCTTT
14	TRBV19	NA	NA	TRBJ1-5	CASRIVGLNQPQHF	TGTGCCAGCCGGATAGTGGGTCTCAATCAGCCCCAGCATTTT
12	TRBV29-1	NA	NA	TRBJ1-1	CSGRQQNTEAFF	TGCAGCGGTCGACAGCAGAACACTGAAGCTTTCTTT
14	TRBV4-1	few	NA	TRBJ1-1	CASSQGLENTEAFF	TGCGCCAGCAGCCAAGGATTAGAGAACACTGAAGCTTTCTTT
15	TRBV19	many	TRBD2	TRBJ2-1	CASSRQAGGYYEQFF	TGTGCCAGTAGTCGCCAGGCGGGAGGGTATTATGAGCAGTTCTTC
18	TRBV28	NA	TRBD2	TRBJ2-3	CASSSLTRAGGPADTQYF	TGTGCCAGCAGTTCCCTTACGAGAGCGGGGGGGCCGGCAGATACGCAGTATTTT
16	TRBV14	few	TRBD1	TRBJ2-4	CASSQAGTGGKNIQYF	TGTGCCAGCAGCCAGGCCGGGACAGGGGGCAAAAACATTCAGTACTTC
16	TRBV6-1	NA	NA	TRBJ2-5	CASSDFVGTYQETQYF	TGTGCCAGCAGTGACTTTGTCGGGACGTACCAAGAGACCCAGTACTTC
15	TRBV11-3	NA	NA	TRBJ1-1	CASSPGLGGDTEAFF	TGTGCCAGCAGCCCCGGGCTAGGGGGGGACACTGAAGCTTTCTTT
15	TRBV19	NA	TRBD1	TRBJ1-1	CASSPRQGWDTEAFF	TGTGCCAGTAGTCCTCGACAGGGGTGGGACACTGAAGCTTTCTTT
12	TRBV28	NA	NA	TRBJ2-7	CASFGAQNEQYF	TGTGCCAGCTTTGGGGCTCAGAACGAGCAGTACTTC
15	TRBV7-2	many	NA	TRBJ1-3	CASSLRGRGGNTIYF	TGTGCCAGCAGCCTTCGCGGGCGCGGGGGTAACACCATATATTTT
14	TRBV27	NA	TRBD1	TRBJ1-2	CASSPRQGSYGYTF	TGTGCCAGCAGTCCCCGACAGGGATCCTATGGCTACACCTTC
16	TRBV6-8	NA	NA	TRBJ2-7	CASKLGATASSYEQYF	TGTGCCAGCAAATTGGGGGCGACCGCAAGCTCCTACGAGCAGTACTTC
13	TRBV28	NA	NA	TRBJ2-5	CAGGGGAQETQYF	TGTGCCGGGGGTGGCGGGGCCCAAGAGACCCAGTACTTC
13	TRBV5-5	few	TRBD1	TRBJ1-2	CASRTGGDYGYTF	TGTGCCAGCAGGACAGGGGGCGATTATGGCTACACCTTC
15	TRBV7-2	many	NA	TRBJ1-1	CASSLETGPNTEAFF	TGTGCCAGCAGCTTAGAGACAGGCCCGAACACTGAAGCTTTCTTT
17	TRBV27	few	TRBD2	TRBJ2-1	CASSSLAGGKTYNEQFF	TGTGCCAGCAGTTCCCTAGCGGGGGGAAAAACCTACAATGAGCAGTTCTTC
13	TRBV7-8	many	TRBD1	TRBJ2-7	CASKPGQGVEQYF	TGTGCCAGCAAACCGGGACAGGGGGTCGAGCAGTACTTC
15	TRBV6-5	NA	TRBD2	TRBJ2-5	CASSPWSGRQETQYF	TGTGCCAGCAGTCCGTGGAGCGGGAGACAAGAGACCCAGTACTTC
14	TRBV12-3/TRBV12-4	once	NA	TRBJ1-4	CASSFGQGQEKLFF	TGTGCCAGCAGTTTTGGGCAGGGCCAGGAAAAACTGTTTTTT
14	TRBV20-1	few	NA	TRBJ2-1	CSARTIGGTNEQFF	TGCAGTGCTAGGACAATAGGGGGTACAAATGAGCAGTTCTTC
15	TRBV5-3	NA	NA	TRBJ2-2	CASSLASSISGELFF	TGTGCCAGCAGCTTGGCGTCCAGCATTAGCGGGGAGCTGTTTTTT
12	TRBV20-1	NA	NA	TRBJ2-3	CSGEVRTDTQYF	TGCAGTGGAGAGGTCCGGACAGATACGCAGTATTTT
12	TRBV27	NA	NA	TRBJ1-6	CASSKDGSPLHF	TGTGCCAGCAGCAAGGATGGGTCACCCCTCCACTTT
14	TRBV19	NA	NA	TRBJ2-1	CASKRDSGGGEQFF	TGTGCCAGTAAACGGGACAGCGGGGGTGGTGAGCAGTTCTTC
17	TRBV7-2	many	TRBD1	TRBJ1-3	CASSLVGTGSSGNTIYF	TGTGCCAGCAGCTTAGTAGGGACAGGGTCGTCTGGAAACACCATATATTTT
17	TRBV27	NA	NA	TRBJ2-1	CASSRISQRRSYNEPFF	TGTGCCAGCAGTCGTATTAGCCAGCGGCGCTCCTACAATGAGCCGTTCTTC
16	TRBV7-8	few	NA	TRBJ2-5	CASSLAPIREGETQYF	TGTGCCAGCAGCTTAGCCCCGATCAGGGAAGGAGAGACCCAGTACTTC
16	TRBV6-1	NA	TRBD1	TRBJ2-2	CASNPLGQDNTGELFF	TGTGCCAGCAACCCGCTAGGACAGGACAACACCGGGGAGCTGTTTTTT
17	TRBV7-2	few	TRBD2	TRBJ2-3	CASSLAAIAGVMDTQYF	TGTGCCAGCAGCTTAGCGGCGATAGCGGGAGTAATGGATACGCAGTATTTT
15	TRBV7-8	many	NA	TRBJ2-2	CASSPFSAPTGELFF	TGTGCCAGCAGCCCCTTCTCGGCTCCCACCGGGGAGCTGTTTTTT
15	TRBV28	few	NA	TRBJ2-7	CASSLRGLSYYEQYF	TGTGCCAGCAGTTTACGGGGCCTCAGCTATTACGAGCAGTACTTC
14	TRBV7-8	few	TRBD2	TRBJ2-5	CASDTGGGQETQYF	TGTGCCAGCGATACGGGGGGAGGACAAGAGACCCAGTACTTC
16	TRBV7-8	many	NA	TRBJ2-7	CASSLREGAGTYEQYF	TGTGCCAGCAGCTTAAGGGAGGGGGCAGGGACCTACGAGCAGTACTTC
12	TRBV6-5	NA	TRBD2	TRBJ2-1	CASSYAGGEQFF	TGTGCCAGCAGTTACGCGGGGGGTGAGCAGTTCTTC